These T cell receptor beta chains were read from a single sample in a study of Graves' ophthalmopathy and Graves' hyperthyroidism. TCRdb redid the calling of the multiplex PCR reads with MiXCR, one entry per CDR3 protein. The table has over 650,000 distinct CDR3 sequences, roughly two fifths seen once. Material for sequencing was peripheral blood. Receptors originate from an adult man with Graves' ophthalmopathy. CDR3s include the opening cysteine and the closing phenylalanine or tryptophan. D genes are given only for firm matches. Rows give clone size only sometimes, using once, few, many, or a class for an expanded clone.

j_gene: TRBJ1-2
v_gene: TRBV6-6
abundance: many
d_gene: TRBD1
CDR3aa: CASRPSEGARGYTF
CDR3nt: TGTGCCAGCAGACCATCCGAGGGGGCGCGGGGCTACACCTTC

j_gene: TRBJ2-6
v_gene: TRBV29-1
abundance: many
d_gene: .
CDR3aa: CSVLWGHMLGANVLTF
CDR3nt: TGCAGCGTTCTGTGGGGCCACATGCTTGGGGCCAACGTCCTGACTTTC

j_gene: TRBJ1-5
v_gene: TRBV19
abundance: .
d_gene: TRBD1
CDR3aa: CASRPGQGPDQTQHF
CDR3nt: TGTGCCAGTAGACCGGGACAGGGTCCCGATCAGACCCAGCATTTT

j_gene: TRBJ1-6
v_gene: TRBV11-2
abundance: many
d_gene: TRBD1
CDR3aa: CASSLGTGLNSPLHF
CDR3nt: TGTGCCAGCAGCTTAGGGACAGGACTCAATTCACCCCTCCACTTT

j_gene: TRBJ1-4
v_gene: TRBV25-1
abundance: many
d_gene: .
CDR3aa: CASSEPGNEKLFF
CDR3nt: TGTGCCAGCAGTGAGCCAGGGAATGAAAAACTGTTTTTT

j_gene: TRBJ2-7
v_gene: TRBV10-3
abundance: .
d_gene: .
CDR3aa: CAISEEGLYEQYF
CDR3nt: TGTGCCATCAGTGAGGAGGGACTCTACGAGCAGTACTTC

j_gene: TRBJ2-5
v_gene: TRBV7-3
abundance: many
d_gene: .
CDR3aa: CASSLHSQETQYF
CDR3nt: TGTGCCAGCAGCTTACACAGTCAAGAGACCCAGTACTTC

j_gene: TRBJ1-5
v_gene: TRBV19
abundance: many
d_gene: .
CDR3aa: CASTTARAGNQPQHF
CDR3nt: TGTGCCAGTACCACCGCCCGAGCTGGCAATCAGCCCCAGCATTTT

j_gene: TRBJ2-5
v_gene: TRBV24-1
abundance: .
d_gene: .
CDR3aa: CATRAAGGGGQYF
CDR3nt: TGTGCCACCAGAGCAGCCGGGGGAGGAGGCCAGTACTTC

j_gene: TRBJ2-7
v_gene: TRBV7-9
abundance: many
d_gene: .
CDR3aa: CASSPRDGAYEQYF
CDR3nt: TGTGCCAGCAGCCCCCGGGACGGAGCCTACGAGCAGTACTTC

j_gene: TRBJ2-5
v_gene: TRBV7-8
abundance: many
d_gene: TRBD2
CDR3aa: CASSLARVREGETQYF
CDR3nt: TGTGCCAGCAGCTTAGCCAGAGTCAGGGAGGGGGAGACCCAGTACTTC

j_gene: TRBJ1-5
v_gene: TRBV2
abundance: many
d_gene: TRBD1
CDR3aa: CASSYRGNNQPQHF
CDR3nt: TGTGCCAGCAGTTACAGGGGGAACAATCAGCCCCAGCATTTT

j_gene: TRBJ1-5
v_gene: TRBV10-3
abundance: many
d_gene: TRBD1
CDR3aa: CASSTRTGIINQPQHF
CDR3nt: TGTGCCAGCAGTACCCGGACAGGGATTATCAATCAGCCCCAGCATTTT

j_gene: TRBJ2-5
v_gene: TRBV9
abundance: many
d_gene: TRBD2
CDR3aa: CASSIGLAGLETQYF
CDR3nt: TGTGCCAGCAGCATCGGACTAGCGGGATTAGAGACCCAGTACTTC

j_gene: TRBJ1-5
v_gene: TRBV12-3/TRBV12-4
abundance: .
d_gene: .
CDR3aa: CASSSLTGGVQPQHF
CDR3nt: TGTGCCAGCAGTTCCCTGACAGGCGGGGTTCAGCCCCAGCATTTT

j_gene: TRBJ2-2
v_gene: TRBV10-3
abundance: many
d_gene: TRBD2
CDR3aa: CAISESSGSDTGELFF
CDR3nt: TGTGCCATCAGTGAGTCAAGCGGGAGTGACACCGGGGAGCTGTTTTTT

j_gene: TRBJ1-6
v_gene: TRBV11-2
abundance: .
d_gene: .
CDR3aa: CASSFLAPKGVNSPLHF
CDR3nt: TGTGCCAGCAGCTTTCTGGCGCCCAAGGGGGTAAATTCACCCCTCCACTTT

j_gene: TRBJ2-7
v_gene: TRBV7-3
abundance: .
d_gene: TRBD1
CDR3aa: CASSFTGVWEQYF
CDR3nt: TGTGCCAGCAGCTTTACAGGGGTTTGGGAGCAGTACTTC

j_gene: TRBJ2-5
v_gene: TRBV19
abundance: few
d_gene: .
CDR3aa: CASSIRPLETQYF
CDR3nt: TGTGCCAGTAGTATCCGTCCCCTCGAGACCCAGTACTTC

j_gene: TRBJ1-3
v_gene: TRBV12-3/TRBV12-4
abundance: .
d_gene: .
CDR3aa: CASSFGTSGNTIYF
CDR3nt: TGTGCCAGCAGTTTTGGTACCTCTGGAAACACCATATATTTT

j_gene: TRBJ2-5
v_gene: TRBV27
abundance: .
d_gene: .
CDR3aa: CASSNSAGTQYF
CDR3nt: TGTGCCAGCAGCAATTCGGCGGGGACCCAGTACTTC

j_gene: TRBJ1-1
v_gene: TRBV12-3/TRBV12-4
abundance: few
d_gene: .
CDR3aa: CASSFLPYGKNTEAFF
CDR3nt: TGTGCCAGCAGTTTTCTTCCCTATGGGAAAAACACTGAAGCTTTCTTT

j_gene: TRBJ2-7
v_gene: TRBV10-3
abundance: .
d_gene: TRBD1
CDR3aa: CAIAGQGIYEQYF
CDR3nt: TGTGCCATCGCGGGACAGGGGATTTACGAGCAGTACTTC

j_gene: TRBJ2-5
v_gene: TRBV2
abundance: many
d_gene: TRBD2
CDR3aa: CASKREGETQYF
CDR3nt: TGTGCCAGCAAGAGGGAGGGGGAGACCCAGTACTTC

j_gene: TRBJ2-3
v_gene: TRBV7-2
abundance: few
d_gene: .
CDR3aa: CASSLDREFTQYF
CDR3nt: TGTGCCAGCAGCTTAGATCGGGAATTTACGCAGTATTTT

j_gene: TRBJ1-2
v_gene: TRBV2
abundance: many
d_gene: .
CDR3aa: CASVPDGPVWGYTF
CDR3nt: TGTGCCAGCGTCCCGGACGGGCCTGTTTGGGGCTACACCTTC

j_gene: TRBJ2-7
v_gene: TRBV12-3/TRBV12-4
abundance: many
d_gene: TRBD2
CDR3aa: CASSYQEREGGYEQYF
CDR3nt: TGTGCCAGCAGTTACCAAGAGCGGGAGGGCGGCTACGAGCAGTACTTC

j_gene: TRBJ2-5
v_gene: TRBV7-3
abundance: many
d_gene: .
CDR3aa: CASSLRSDGEETQYF
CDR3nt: TGTGCCAGCAGCTTAAGGTCCGACGGAGAAGAGACCCAGTACTTC

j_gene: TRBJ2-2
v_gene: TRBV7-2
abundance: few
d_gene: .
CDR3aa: CASSHPLRTGELFF
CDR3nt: TGTGCCAGCAGCCACCCCCTACGAACCGGGGAGCTGTTTTTT

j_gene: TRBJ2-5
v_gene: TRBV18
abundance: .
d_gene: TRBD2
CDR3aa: CASSPPLAGVETQYF
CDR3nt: TGTGCCAGCTCACCACCGTTAGCGGGAGTAGAGACCCAGTACTTC

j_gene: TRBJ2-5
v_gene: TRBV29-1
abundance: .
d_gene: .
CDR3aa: CSVVGGWVAPETQYF
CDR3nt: TGCAGCGTTGTAGGGGGTTGGGTGGCTCCAGAGACCCAGTACTTC

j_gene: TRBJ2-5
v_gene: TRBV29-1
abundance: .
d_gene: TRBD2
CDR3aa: CSTLAGDQETQYF
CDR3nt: TGCAGCACGTTAGCGGGGGACCAAGAGACCCAGTACTTC

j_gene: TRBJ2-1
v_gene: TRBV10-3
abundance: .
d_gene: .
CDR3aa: CAASRDNEQFF
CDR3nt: TGTGCCGCCTCCAGGGACAATGAGCAGTTCTTC

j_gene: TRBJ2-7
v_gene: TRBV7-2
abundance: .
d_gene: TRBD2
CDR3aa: CASSQPRTSVSEQYF
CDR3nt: TGTGCCAGCAGCCAACCCCGGACTAGCGTATCCGAGCAGTACTTC

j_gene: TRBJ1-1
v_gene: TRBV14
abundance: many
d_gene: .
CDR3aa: CASSRGVGVTEAFF
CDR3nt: TGTGCCAGCAGCCGTGGGGTGGGAGTCACTGAAGCTTTCTTT

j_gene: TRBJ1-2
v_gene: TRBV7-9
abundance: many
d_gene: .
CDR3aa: CASSLDGLGRADGYTF
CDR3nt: TGTGCCAGCAGCTTAGACGGTTTGGGCCGGGCTGACGGCTACACCTTC

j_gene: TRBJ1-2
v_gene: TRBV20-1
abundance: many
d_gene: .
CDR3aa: CSASIPNYGYTF
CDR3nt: TGCAGTGCTAGTATTCCTAACTATGGCTACACCTTC

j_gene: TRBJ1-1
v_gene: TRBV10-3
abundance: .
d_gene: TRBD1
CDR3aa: CAISARTGPNTEAFF
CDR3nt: TGTGCCATCAGTGCCAGGACAGGGCCGAACACTGAAGCTTTCTTT

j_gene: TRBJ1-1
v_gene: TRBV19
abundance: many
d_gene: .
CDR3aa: CASSMGWGTEAFF
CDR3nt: TGTGCCAGTAGTATGGGGTGGGGTACTGAAGCTTTCTTT

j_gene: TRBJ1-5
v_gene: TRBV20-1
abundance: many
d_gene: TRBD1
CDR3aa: CSARVHDRVASNQPQHF
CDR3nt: TGCAGTGCTAGAGTTCACGACAGGGTTGCGAGCAATCAGCCCCAGCATTTT

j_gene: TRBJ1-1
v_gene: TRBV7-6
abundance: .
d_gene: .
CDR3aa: CASSLDPRQGEAFF
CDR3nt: TGTGCCAGCAGCTTAGATCCTAGGCAGGGTGAAGCTTTCTTT

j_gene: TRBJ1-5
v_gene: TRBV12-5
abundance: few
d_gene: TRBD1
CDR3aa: CASGLVMGQGLNQPQHF
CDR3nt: TGTGCTAGTGGTTTGGTAATGGGACAGGGACTCAATCAGCCCCAGCATTTT

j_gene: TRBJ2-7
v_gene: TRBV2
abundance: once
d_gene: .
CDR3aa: CASRRTFSSYEQHF
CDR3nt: TGTGCCAGCAGGAGGACGTTTAGCTCCTACGAGCAGCACTTC

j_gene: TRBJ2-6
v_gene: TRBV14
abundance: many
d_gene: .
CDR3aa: CASSRGQSGANVLTF
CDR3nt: TGTGCCAGCAGTCGTGGACAGTCTGGGGCCAACGTCCTGACTTTC

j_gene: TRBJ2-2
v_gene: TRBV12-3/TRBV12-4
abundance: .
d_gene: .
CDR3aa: CASSYGSFPGELFF
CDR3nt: TGTGCCAGCAGTTACGGGAGTTTCCCCGGGGAGCTGTTTTTT

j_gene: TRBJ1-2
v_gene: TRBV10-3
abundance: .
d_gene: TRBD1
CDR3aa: CAMARGRYGYTF
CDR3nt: TGTGCCATGGCAAGGGGGCGCTATGGCTACACCTTC

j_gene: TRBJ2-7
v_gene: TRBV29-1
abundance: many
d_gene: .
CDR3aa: CSVVGEVHEQYF
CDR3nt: TGCAGCGTTGTTGGCGAAGTGCACGAGCAGTACTTC

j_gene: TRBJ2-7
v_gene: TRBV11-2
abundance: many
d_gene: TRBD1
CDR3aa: CASRFGTGREQYF
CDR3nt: TGTGCCAGCAGATTTGGGACAGGCAGGGAGCAGTACTTC

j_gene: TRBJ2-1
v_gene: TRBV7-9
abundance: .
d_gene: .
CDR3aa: CASSSVQNNEQFF
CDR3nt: TGTGCCAGCAGCTCCGTACAAAACAATGAGCAGTTCTTC

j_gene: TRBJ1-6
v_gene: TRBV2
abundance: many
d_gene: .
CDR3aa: CASKRSNSPLHF
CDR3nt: TGTGCCAGCAAGAGGAGCAATTCACCCCTCCACTTT

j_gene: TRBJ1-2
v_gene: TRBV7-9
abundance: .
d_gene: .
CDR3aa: CASSLVEFGSSYGYTF
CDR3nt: TGTGCCAGCAGCTTAGTTGAATTCGGGTCCTCCTATGGCTACACCTTC

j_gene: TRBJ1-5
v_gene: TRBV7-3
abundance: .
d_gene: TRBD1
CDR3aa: CASSLVKEQGNYSNQPQHF
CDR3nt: TGTGCCAGCAGCTTGGTAAAGGAACAGGGGAATTATAGCAATCAGCCCCAGCATTTT

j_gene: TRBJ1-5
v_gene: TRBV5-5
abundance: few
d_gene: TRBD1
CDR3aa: CASSLDGTGDQPQHF
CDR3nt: TGTGCCAGCAGCTTGGACGGGACAGGCGATCAGCCCCAGCATTTT